This TCR beta chain came from a study of early T cells in non-severe SARS-CoV-2 infection. The overall study: RNA in bulk from unsorted whole blood was sequenced, and chains were unpaired.

Unique molecular identifiers were attached to individual cDNA molecules. TCRdb re-called the 5' RACE reads through MiXCR, storing one row per CDR3 protein. Of around 80,000 distinct CDR3 sequences in the sample, approximately 12% were seen once. Germline V gives CDR1 SGHTA, CDR2 FQGNSA. V lost 5 bases and J lost 8; bases outside the gene matches: 21. The CDR3 has 20 residues. This clonotype was seen a few times. The rearrangement links TRBV7-2 to TRBJ2-1; 13 nucleotides line up with TRBD2. The sample comprised whole blood. This TCR derives from an adult who was a healthcare worker with PCR-confirmed SARS-CoV-2 infection or an uninfected control (not recorded which). CDR3: CASSHKLGLAGESQRDEQFF. In DNA form, the CDR3 reads TGTGCCAGCAGCCACAAACTCGGACTAGCGGGAGAATCTCAACGTGATGAGCAGTTCTTC.